The source of this T cell receptor (beta chain) is a study of spatial heterogeneity in lung cancer. The V gene's germline CDR1 is MGHRA and CDR2 YSYEKL. The CDR3 spans 15 residues. V dropped 1 base and J dropped 0 bases, with 9 bases sitting between them. Time point defined: sample taken at primary tumor resection. Samples came from roughly 70 TRACERx patients with untreated early-stage lung cancer. The study sequenced unsorted whole RNA from tumor, nontumor lung or frozen PBMC. This clonotype was detected ten times or more. The antigen is unknown. Study-wide points: Mutation tallies in tumors tracked expanded intratumoral alpha and beta TCR counts. Among tumor T cells, estimated coverage was around 7% for alpha chains and around 14% for beta chains.

TCRdb used MiXCR to reprocess the 5' RACE reads, holding one entry per CDR3 protein. This sample yields thousands of distinct CDR3 sequences, of which around 9.6% are seen a single time; less than 15% belongs to the top ten. The sequence came from a male donor with early-stage non-small cell lung cancer. The rearrangement joins TRBV4-1 to TRBJ1-1; maybe TRBD1 (5 bases). The sample here was lung tumor tissue, taken at surgery. DNA for the CDR3: TGCGCCAGCAGCCAAGGAGGGGCCCTGAACACTGAAGCTTTCTTT. This translates into CASSQGGALNTEAFF.